The 25 T cell receptor beta chains listed next were all sequenced from one sample in a study of spatial heterogeneity in lung cancer. Time point indicated: sample taken at primary tumor resection. The study sequenced unsorted whole RNA from tumor, nontumor lung or frozen PBMC. MiXCR was run by TCRdb on the 5' RACE reads, yielding one entry per CDR3 protein. The sample carries tens of thousands of distinct CDR3 sequences, over 4.5% recorded once. Source: PBMCs, taken at surgery. Receptors originate from a male donor with early-stage non-small cell lung cancer.

This clonotype has a count of ten or more. This chain links TRBV19 with TRBJ1-5, with unresolved D. Trimming cost V 10 bases and J 0 bases, with 13 bases left between them. The CDR3 is made up of 14 amino acids. CDR1 and CDR2 (germline): LNHDA, SQIVND (reference sequence). CDR3 sequence reads: CATAGRYSNQPQHF. The CDR3 DNA is TGTGCCACCGCGGGCCGCTATAGCAATCAGCCCCAGCATTTT.

The chain combines TRBV27 with TRBJ2-7, with 10 positions matching TRBD2. The CDR3 totals 18 residues. Germline V gives CDR1 MNHEY, CDR2 SMNVEV (reference sequence). J was trimmed by 3 bases and V by 7 bases; bases with no gene match: 18. CDR3 region: CASTVRLAGAQLHYEQYF. The DNA for the CDR3 is TGTGCCAGCACGGTCCGGCTAGCGGGAGCCCAGCTCCACTACGAGCAGTACTTC.

This clonotype was counted many times. The V and J genes are TRBV5-1 and TRBJ2-7, with D maybe TRBD1 (5 bases). Trimming removed 0 bases from V and 0 bases from J, with 22 bases in between. This CDR3 comprises 19 residues. The germline CDR1 and CDR2 sequences are SGHRS and YFSETQ. This CDR3 reads CASSLAWSQADRFSYEQYF. CDR3 in DNA: TGCGCCAGCAGCTTGGCCTGGTCACAGGCAGACAGATTCTCCTACGAGCAGTACTTC. Full variable domain (remainder filled in from reference TRBV5-1 and TRBJ2-7): KAGVTQTPRYLIKTRGQQVTLSCSPISGHRSVSWYQQTPGQGLQFLFEYFSETQRNKGNFPGRFSGRQFSNSRSEMNVSTLELGDSALYLCASSLAWSQADRFSYEQYFGPGTRLTVT.

This clonotype was seen repeatedly, ten times or more. The chain uses TRBV10-3 and TRBJ2-7, with TRBD1 as a possible D gene (6 bases). This CDR3 spans 14 amino acids. V gave up 3 bases and J gave up 4 bases, with 13 bases separating them. CDR1 ENHRY and CDR2 SYGVKD come from the germline V gene. The CDR3 spells CAISEGTGIYEQYF. The DNA for the CDR3 is TGTGCCATCAGTGAAGGTACAGGGATTTACGAGCAGTACTTC.

This clonotype was detected ten times or more. The chain uses TRBV5-1 and TRBJ2-7; tentatively, D is TRBD2 (5 bases). Trimming took 3 bases from V and 2 from J, leaving 6 bases between them. The V gene's germline CDR1 is SGHRS and CDR2 YFSETQ. CDR3 length: 12 residues. CDR3 sequence reads: CASSSGTYEQYF. For the CDR3, the DNA is TGCGCCAGCAGCTCGGGGACCTACGAGCAGTACTTC.

This clonotype was observed at least ten times. The chain links TRBV15 to TRBJ2-3, with 7 nucleotides matching TRBD2. Germline assignment: CDR1 LNHNV and CDR2 YYDKDF (reference sequence). V was clipped by 1 base and J by 0 bases; unmatched bases: 1. The length of the CDR3 is 15 residues. DNA for the CDR3: TGTGCCACCAGCAGAGTAGCGGGTAGCACAGATACGCAGTATTTT. Translation gives CATSRVAGSTDTQYF.

This clonotype was seen ten or more times. The chain combines TRBV7-2 with TRBJ2-5; D assignment may be TRBD1 or TRBD2 (7 bases each). The CDR3 runs to 16 residues. V lost 5 bases and J 0 bases, leaving 16 bases between the germline ends. Germline V gives CDR1 SGHTA, CDR2 FQGNSA. In nucleotides, the CDR3 is TGTGCCAGCAGCCCGCAGGGGGGGGTTTACCAAGAGACCCAGTACTTC. Residues: CASSPQGGVYQETQYF.

This clonotype was recorded at least ten times. The V gene is TRBV7-2, the J gene TRBJ2-1, with 9 bases that match TRBD2. Per germline, CDR1 SGHTA and CDR2 FQGNSA. The J segment lost 2 bases and the V segment lost 6 bases, leaving 5 bases of the junction unmatched. CDR3 length equals 15 residues. CDR3: CASSVERGAYNEQFF. The CDR3 nucleotides are TGTGCCAGCAGTGTTGAGCGGGGGGCCTACAATGAGCAGTTCTTC.

This clonotype was detected ten times or more. The genes are TRBV20-1 and TRBJ2-7; D assignment may be TRBD1 or TRBD2 (5 bases each). V lost 3 bases, J lost 2 bases, and 20 bases lay in between. The CDR3 has 16 residues. Looked up from germline, CDR1 is DFQATT and CDR2 is SNEGSKA (reference sequence). DNA for the CDR3: TGCAGTGCTAGCCCACAATACGGGACGGGACCCTACGAGCAGTACTTC. It yields the protein CSASPQYGTGPYEQYF.

In its sample, this clonotype is medium-sized (0.01 to 0.1%). V is TRBV5-1 and J is TRBJ2-7; D is perhaps TRBD1 (5 bases). The germline CDR1 and CDR2 sequences are SGHRS and YFSETQ. The V and J ends lost 7 bases and 0 bases respectively, with 14 bases between them. CDR3 size: 14 residues. The CDR3 bases are TGCGCCAGCGCCGAGCAGGGTCTCTCCTACGAGCAGTACTTC. Residues: CASAEQGLSYEQYF.

This clonotype was detected ten times or more. The gene calls are TRBV19 and TRBJ2-2, with D hard to call. The germline gives CDR1 LNHDA, CDR2 SQIVND (reference sequence). The CDR3 loop spans 14 amino acids. Trimming pared 4 bases from V and 4 bases from J, leaving 10 bases between. The CDR3 sequence: CASSSQQSTGELFF. DNA for the CDR3: TGTGCCAGTAGTAGCCAGCAATCCACCGGGGAGCTGTTTTTT.

This clonotype was seen repeatedly, ten times or more. The V gene is TRBV14, the J gene TRBJ2-1; a possible D gene is TRBD1 (6 bases). V dropped 2 bases and J dropped 2 bases, with 10 bases sitting between them. From germline, CDR1 is SGHDN and CDR2 FVKESK. This CDR3 has 15 residues. The CDR3 DNA reads TGTGCCAGCAGCCAACGCAGGGGTCCCTACAATGAGCAGTTCTTC. Protein sequence: CASSQRRGPYNEQFF.

This clonotype was detected many times. This chain links TRBV7-8 with TRBJ1-6; the match to TRBD1 covers 7 bases. There are 16 residues in the CDR3. The V gene's germline CDR1 is SGHVS and CDR2 FQNEAQ. V was pared by 2 bases and J by 9 bases, with 10 bases of the junction left unmatched. CDR3 bases: TGTGCCAGCAGCTTAACCTCGACAGGGCTTGGTTCACCCCTCCACTTT. Protein product: CASSLTSTGLGSPLHF.

In its sample, this clonotype was seen many times. The chain has TRBV10-3 and TRBJ2-1; D might be TRBD1 (5 bases). With 0 bases removed from V and 12 bases from J, the gap between germline ends came to 15 bases. From germline, CDR1 is ENHRY and CDR2 SYGVKD. The CDR3 runs 14 residues. The CDR3 nucleotides read TGTGCCATCAGTGAGTCGTTCAGGGCCTCGGGGCAGTTCTTC. Its protein product is CAISESFRASGQFF.

Many counts were recorded for this clonotype. The chain combines TRBV4-1 with TRBJ2-1, with TRBD2 matching over 16 bases. This CDR3 is built from 15 residues. The germline V gene encodes CDR1 MGHRA and CDR2 YSYEKL. V was clipped by 0 bases and J by 15 bases; unmatched bases: 5. The CDR3: CASSQEGLAGGPSFF. CDR3 DNA: TGCGCCAGCAGCCAAGAGGGACTAGCGGGGGGGCCTTCGTTCTTC.

This clonotype was detected many times. V and J are TRBV20-1 and TRBJ2-3; TRBD1 aligns across 8 bases. The germline V gene encodes CDR1 DFQATT and CDR2 SNEGSKA (reference sequence). Unmatched junction bases numbered 6, after V lost 6 bases and J lost 1 base. The length of the CDR3 is 14 residues. CDR3 nucleotide sequence: TGCAGTGCCACCGGACAGGGAGGCACAGATACGCAGTATTTT. Translated, it gives CSATGQGGTDTQYF.

There are many counts of this clonotype. The rearrangement links TRBV7-8 to TRBJ2-7; D is perhaps TRBD1 (6 bases). CDR1 and CDR2 from the germline V gene are SGHVS and FQNEAQ. Between the trimmed V and J ends, which lost 1 base and 0 bases, there was a span of 10 bases. The CDR3 consists of 15 residues. Here the CDR3 reads CASSLGPDSSYEQYF. Written as DNA, the CDR3 is TGTGCCAGCAGCTTAGGGCCGGACAGCTCCTACGAGCAGTACTTC.

Many counts were recorded for this clonotype. The limits of the CDR3 on the DNA are not certain, so only TCRdb's listed CDR3 is given. The chain links TRBV7-2 to TRBJ1-1. The CDR3 comprises 12 residues, both ends counted. The germline V gene encodes CDR1 SGHTA and CDR2 FQGNSA. CDR3 in amino acids: CASSLVGYGTFF.

At least ten counts were recorded for this clonotype. The chain recombines TRBV11-1 with TRBJ2-2, with 8 bases fitting TRBD1. The V gene end was trimmed by 8 bases and the J gene end by 7 bases; junction bases not matched to a gene: 6. Germline V gene data show CDR1 as SGHAT and CDR2 as FQDESV (reference sequence). This CDR3 is 13 amino acids long. The CDR3 coding sequence is TGTGCCAGCCTAGGACAGGGCAGCGGGGAGCTGTTTTTT. This codes for CASLGQGSGELFF.

This clonotype came up many times. The V gene is TRBV28, the J gene TRBJ2-7; D possibly corresponds to TRBD1 (6 bases). CDR1 is MDHEN, CDR2 SYDVKM, per germline. CDR3 size: 14 residues. V was shortened by 7 bases and J by 0 bases, with 13 bases between the two germline ends. CDR3 nucleotides: TGTGCCAGCAATGGGCAGGGGAACTCCTACGAGCAGTACTTC. Translating it yields CASNGQGNSYEQYF.

This clonotype was observed at least ten times. V is TRBV11-3 and J is TRBJ2-1; TRBD1 agrees at 7 bases. Losses at the gene ends were 1 base for V and 6 bases for J; bases not matched to a gene: 3. CDR3 size: 14 residues. CDR1 and CDR2 (germline): SGHNT, YENEEA. CDR3 sequence reads: CASSLGQGANEQFF. The CDR3 nucleotides are TGTGCCAGCAGCTTAGGACAGGGTGCCAATGAGCAGTTCTTC.

At least ten counts were recorded for this clonotype. The CDR3, as DNA: TGCGCCAGCAGTCAATCGGGTCGTGGGGATAAGGCCGGGGAGCTGTTTTTT. Its protein product is CASSQSGRGDKAGELFF. V gene TRBV23-1 combines with J gene TRBJ2-2; D gene unclear. TRBV23-1 is classed as an ORF, of uncertain function. CDR3 length: 17 residues. V was shortened by 0 bases and J by 6 bases, with 17 bases between the two germline ends.

This clonotype was recorded a few times. V and J are TRBV1 and TRBJ2-5; the D call in the table, TRBD1, was not verified against the DNA. TRBV1 is a pseudogene segment. This CDR3 has 17 amino acids. In nucleotides, the CDR3 is TGCACCAGCAGCCAAGCCCGACCGGGACGGGGCTCGGAGACCCAGTACTTC. This codes for CTSSQARPGRGSETQYF.

This clonotype came up many times. The CDR3 sequence is CASTEAGRQETQYF. CDR3 nucleotide sequence: TGCGCCAGCACCGAGGCGGGACGCCAAGAGACCCAGTACTTC. The chain combines TRBV5-1 with TRBJ2-5; possible D gene TRBD2, 6 bases. Deletions cut 6 bases from V and 1 base from J, with 13 bases between. The length of the CDR3 is 14 residues. Germline V lookup: CDR1 SGHRS, CDR2 YFSETQ. Together with reference TRBV5-1 and TRBJ2-5, the CDR3 gives the full variable domain: KAGVTQTPRYLIKTRGQQVTLSCSPISGHRSVSWYQQTPGQGLQFLFEYFSETQRNKGNFPGRFSGRQFSNSRSEMNVSTLELGDSALYLCASTEAGRQETQYFGPGTRLLVL.

This clonotype was found many times. This sequence joins TRBV27 and TRBJ2-2; the D gene is possibly TRBD2 (6 bases). V gave up 8 bases and J gave up 7 bases, with 14 bases separating them. CDR3 size: 13 residues. Per the germline V gene, CDR1 is MNHEY and CDR2 is SMNVEV (reference sequence). As DNA, the CDR3 is TGTGCCAGCGGGCTCCGGGGGAGCGGGGAGCTGTTTTTT. Translation gives CASGLRGSGELFF.